This record covers a single TCR beta chain. The protocol was immunoSEQ multiplex PCR, while the TCRdb copy is restricted to in-frame clones and leaves out a portion. The sample yields 550,000 to 850,000 clones, just under 75% seen once. These data are taken from a study of shared clonotypes between healthy human individuals. The CDR3 sequence is 12 residues long. Germline V gives CDR1 SNHLY, CDR2 FYNNEI. V lost 4 bases to trimming and J lost 4 bases, with 6 bases between them. The sequencing input was memory CD4+ T cells sorted from blood. Stated subset: CD45RA-negative fraction. The rearrangement joins TRBV2 to TRBJ2-3; unclear D gene. The sequence derives from a woman aged 25 to 39 in good health. The CDR3 bases are TGTGCCAGCAGTGTCCCCCCAGATACGCAGTATTTT. This codes for CASSVPPDTQYF.